The source of this T cell receptor beta chain is a study of T-cell reconstitution after alpha-beta-depleted transplantation in children. This clonotype has just a few counts. Its matching antigen is unknown. V was shortened by 0 bases and J by 2 bases, with 10 bases between the two germline ends. This CDR3 comprises 14 residues. The germline V gene encodes CDR1 DFQATT and CDR2 SNEGSKA (reference sequence). Findings and caveats of the study: The main origin of T-cell counts and diversity one year after transplant was newly produced T cells.

Preparing the TCRbeta library involved the use of unique molecular identifiers. TCRdb re-called the PCR reads through MiXCR, storing one row per CDR3 protein. The sample includes hundreds of thousands of distinct CDR3 sequences, 23% of them seen just once. The rearrangement joins TRBV20-1 to TRBJ2-5; no reliable D call. The sample in question was PBMCs, mostly from graft donor cells, obtained 360 days after TCRalphabeta/CD19-depleted stem cell transplant. The receptor was isolated from a boy younger than two who had a stem cell transplant for acute myeloid leukemia, so the T cells may come from the graft donor. CDR3 coding DNA: TGCAGTGCTAGAGATGGGAACAGACAAGAGACCCAGTACTTC. As protein: CSARDGNRQETQYF.